This T cell receptor beta chain was captured by sequencing in a study of T cell responses to AZD1222 COVID-19 vaccine. Libraries were prepared by immunoSEQ multiplex PCR; TCRdb keeps only in-frame clonotypes and omits some of them. Found here are some 150,000 clones, 88% of them singletons; the top ten hold about 3%. The length of the CDR3 is 11 residues. Trimming took off 7 bases at V and 6 bases at J, with 7 bases between the two ends. The germline gives CDR1 MGHDK, CDR2 SYGVNS. Study-wide results and limits: Researchers took repertoire samples only after the peak T cell response had come.

Comments on this clone: The antigen is not known.

This sequence originates from an adult who received the AZD1222 COVID-19 vaccine. This chain uses TRBV25-1 with TRBJ2-1; D not resolved. The material was peripheral blood, obtained 28 days after the second AZD1222 dose. The CDR3 region is CASKDGNEQFF. In DNA, the CDR3 is TGTGCCAGCAAAGACGGCAATGAGCAGTTCTTC.